Ten or more counts support the clone carrying this T cell receptor beta chain. What was amplified from RNA transcripts were TCR beta CDR3 regions. The HTBI primer set was used in a first-round RT-PCR of the TCR CDR3. TCRdb redid the calling of the multiplex PCR reads with MiXCR, one entry per CDR3 protein. The sample records around 450,000 distinct CDR3 sequences, about an eighth being singletons. The sample comes from a study of T cells in Graves' hyperthyroidism and ophthalmopathy. If no ophthalmopathy progression occurred within 18 months, Graves' hyperthyroidism was stable. Patients with uncontrolled infections, other autoimmune diseases, pregnancy or lactation were excluded. This CDR3 comprises 16 residues. The germline V gene encodes CDR1 MNHNS and CDR2 SASEGT. V gave up 5 bases and J gave up 0 bases; unmatched junction bases: 6.

This sequence was found in a woman under 30 with Graves' hyperthyroidism. The gene calls are TRBV6-1 and TRBJ1-5; TRBD1 agrees at 8 bases. The sequenced sample consisted of blood. The chain's CDR3 is CASSQTGGSSNQPQHF. The CDR3 DNA reads TGTGCCAGCAGTCAAACAGGGGGTAGTAGCAATCAGCCCCAGCATTTT.